The rows below give T cell receptor beta chains drawn from one sample of a study of blood T cell repertoires in COVID-19. The data were produced by immunoSEQ multiplex PCR, yet TCRdb's version contains in-frame clones alone and is incomplete. Counted here are a few hundred thousand clones, nearly 90% occurring once; the ten biggest clones make up approximately 2.1%. The sequencing input was peripheral blood. These TCRs come from a woman aged 55-75 years with COVID-19, enrolled during active disease. CDR3s include the opening cysteine and the closing phenylalanine or tryptophan. D genes are given only for firm matches. Rows give clone size only sometimes, using once, few, many, or a class for an expanded clone.

clone size	D gene	V gene	J gene	CDR3 protein	CDR3 DNA
few	-	TRBV6-6	TRBJ1-1	CAIRREKGEAFF	TGTGCCATCCGTAGGGAGAAAGGTGAAGCTTTCTTT
many	TRBD2	TRBV6-1	TRBJ2-1	CASSELAGGPNEQFF	TGTGCCAGCAGTGAACTAGCGGGGGGGCCCAATGAGCAGTTCTTC
-	-	TRBV7-9	TRBJ1-3	CASSNRNSGNTIYF	TGTGCCAGCAGCAACAGGAACTCTGGAAACACCATATATTTT
-	TRBD2	TRBV18	TRBJ2-3	CASSRGLAGGQWTDTQYF	TGTGCCAGCTCACGAGGACTAGCGGGGGGGCAGTGGACAGATACGCAGTATTTT
-	-	TRBV21-1	TRBJ1-2	CASSPGLVYGYTF	TGTGCCAGCAGTCCGGGACTGGTTTATGGCTACACCTTC
-	-	TRBV29-1	TRBJ1-1	CSNTEGTEAFF	TGCAGCAATACGGAGGGGACTGAAGCTTTCTTT
few	TRBD1	TRBV6-5	TRBJ1-1	CASSYGTGANTEAFF	TGTGCCAGCAGTTACGGGACAGGGGCAAACACTGAAGCTTTCTTT
-	-	TRBV5-5	TRBJ1-3	CASSLGAGGSRGNTIYF	TGTGCCAGCAGCTTGGGCGCGGGGGGGTCGAGAGGAAACACCATATATTTT
-	TRBD1	TRBV27	TRBJ2-7	CASTTRDRGPYEQYF	TGTGCCAGCACCACCCGGGACAGGGGGCCCTACGAGCAGTACTTC
-	TRBD1	TRBV3-1/TRBV3-2	TRBJ2-7	CASSQRTGGYEQYF	TGTGCCAGCAGCCAACGGACAGGGGGGTACGAGCAGTACTTC
-	-	TRBV9	TRBJ1-4	CASSVGAHAGEKLFF	TGTGCCAGCAGCGTAGGGGCACATGCTGGTGAAAAACTGTTTTTT
-	-	TRBV3-1/TRBV3-2	TRBJ1-2	CASSQGPAVYGYTF	TGTGCCAGCAGCCAAGGCCCCGCAGTCTATGGCTACACCTTC
-	-	TRBV3-1/TRBV3-2	TRBJ1-2	CASSQVRGYGYTF	TGTGCCAGCAGCCAAGTTCGGGGATATGGCTACACCTTC
-	TRBD1	TRBV5-4	TRBJ1-2	CASSPGGTGTDGYTF	TGTGCCAGCAGCCCTGGAGGGACCGGGACAGATGGCTACACCTTC
-	TRBD2	TRBV9	TRBJ2-3	CASTAGGFTDTQYF	TGTGCCAGCACAGCGGGGGGCTTCACAGATACGCAGTATTTT
-	-	TRBV28	TRBJ2-6	CASSVHSGANVLTF	TGTGCCAGCAGTGTACACTCTGGGGCCAACGTCCTGACTTTC
-	-	TRBV9	TRBJ1-1	CASSVGLGETEAFF	TGTGCCAGCAGCGTAGGCCTCGGGGAGACTGAAGCTTTCTTT
once	TRBD1	TRBV3-1/TRBV3-2	TRBJ2-7	CASSQPDRYYEQYF	TGTGCCAGCAGCCAACCGGACAGGTACTACGAGCAGTACTTC
-	-	TRBV4-3	TRBJ1-6	CASSQERVAGSPLHF	TGCGCCAGCAGCCAAGAGAGGGTTGCCGGTTCACCCCTCCACTTT
-	-	TRBV9	TRBJ2-2	CASSVDPVVTGELFF	TGTGCCAGCAGCGTAGACCCGGTAGTCACCGGGGAGCTGTTTTTT
few	-	TRBV29-1	TRBJ1-4	CSVGPGVASEKLFF	TGCAGCGTTGGCCCCGGGGTGGCGAGTGAAAAACTGTTTTTT
-	-	TRBV7-8	TRBJ1-2	CASSLAGGALSYGYTF	TGTGCCAGCAGCTTAGCGGGGGGGGCGTTGAGCTATGGCTACACCTTC
-	TRBD1	TRBV2	TRBJ1-2	CASSWDREGYTF	TGTGCCAGCAGTTGGGACAGGGAAGGCTACACCTTC
-	-	TRBV27	TRBJ2-1	CASSLVTVLSSYNEQFF	TGTGCCAGCAGTTTAGTGACAGTCCTAAGCTCCTACAATGAGCAGTTCTTC
-	TRBD1	TRBV6-4	TRBJ2-5	CASSDYRGQQYF	TGTGCCAGCAGTGACTATAGGGGGCAACAGTACTTC
-	-	TRBV29-1	TRBJ1-4	CSVEGTAEKLFF	TGCAGCGTTGAAGGGACAGCTGAAAAACTGTTTTTT
-	-	TRBV27	TRBJ2-7	CASSGGGYYEQYF	TGTGCCAGCAGCGGCGGGGGCTACTACGAGCAGTACTTC
once	-	TRBV20-1	TRBJ1-1	CSAGPRTEAFF	TGCAGTGCGGGCCCCCGCACTGAAGCTTTCTTT
-	-	TRBV11-2	TRBJ1-1	CASSFRQATEAFF	TGTGCCAGCAGCTTCAGACAGGCGACTGAAGCTTTCTTT
-	-	TRBV11-2	TRBJ2-7	CASSPTSVRWYF	TGTGCCAGCAGCCCAACCTCAGTCCGATGGTACTTC
-	-	TRBV7-2	TRBJ2-5	CASSLVAREETQYF	TGTGCCAGCAGCTTAGTTGCCAGGGAAGAGACCCAGTACTTC
-	TRBD2	TRBV19	TRBJ2-2	CASSIVASGVYAGELFF	TGTGCCAGTAGTATAGTAGCTAGCGGGGTGTATGCCGGGGAGCTGTTTTTT
-	-	TRBV11-2	TRBJ2-1	CASTGGLSSYNEQFF	TGTGCTTCAACGGGCGGGTTGAGCTCCTACAATGAGCAGTTCTTC
-	TRBD1	TRBV5-8	TRBJ2-7	CASSRDRFPREQYF	TGTGCCAGCAGCCGGGACAGGTTTCCCCGCGAGCAGTACTTC
-	-	TRBV7-2	TRBJ2-7	CASSLDSGGYEQYF	TGTGCCAGCAGCTTGGACAGTGGTGGCTACGAGCAGTACTTC
-	TRBD1	TRBV5-1	TRBJ1-1	CASSSQGANTEAFF	TGCGCCAGCAGCTCACAGGGGGCTAACACTGAAGCTTTCTTT
-	-	TRBV7-6	TRBJ1-1	CASSADTNTEAFF	TGTGCCAGCAGCGCCGACACGAACACTGAAGCTTTCTTT
-	TRBD2	TRBV11-2	TRBJ2-5	CASSLATSGETQYF	TGTGCCAGCAGCTTAGCGACTAGCGGGGAGACCCAGTACTTC
-	-	TRBV19	TRBJ1-1	CASSIGTLDTEAFF	TGTGCCAGTAGTATCGGGACTTTGGACACTGAAGCTTTCTTT
-	TRBD1	TRBV7-3	TRBJ1-1	CASSLMGQGEAFF	TGTGCCAGCAGCTTAATGGGACAGGGAGAAGCTTTCTTT
-	-	TRBV7-2	TRBJ1-5	CASSSPAGRNQPQHF	TGTGCCAGCAGCTCCCCGGCGGGTCGTAATCAGCCCCAGCATTTT
-	TRBD1	TRBV5-1	TRBJ1-4	CASSLLGQGKDEKLFF	TGCGCCAGCAGCTTGTTGGGACAGGGAAAGGATGAAAAACTGTTTTTT
-	-	TRBV12-3/TRBV12-4	TRBJ1-4	CASSFRGWEKLFF	TGTGCCAGCAGTTTCCGAGGATGGGAAAAACTGTTTTTT
-	TRBD2	TRBV9	TRBJ2-7	CASSGLAGGPHEQYF	TGTGCCAGCAGCGGCTTAGCGGGGGGGCCCCACGAGCAGTACTTC
few	-	TRBV9	TRBJ1-3	CASSVGTGGNTIYF	TGTGCCAGCAGCGTAGGAACGGGGGGAAACACCATATATTTT
-	-	TRBV19	TRBJ1-2	CASSNGGSGKTGYTF	TGTGCCAGTAGTAACGGGGGTTCGGGTAAAACTGGCTACACCTTC
-	-	TRBV5-1	TRBJ2-1	CASSLRYASSYNEQFF	TGCGCCAGCAGCTTGAGATATGCGAGCTCCTACAATGAGCAGTTCTTC
-	-	TRBV6-1	TRBJ1-1	CASSEEINRVAFF	TGTGCCAGCAGTGAAGAAATTAACAGGGTGGCTTTCTTT